Sequencing of this TCR beta chain was carried out in a study of blood T cell repertoires in COVID-19 (dated by TCRdb to the early 2020s). The study in broad terms: The collaborator samples originated in the United States, Italy and Spain and spanned the acute and convalescent phases of COVID-19. The prospective study material was composed of cDNA or gDNA derived from T cells, B-cell-depleted T cells, or PBMCs. Subjects who had been exposed to COVID-19, were actively infected with it, or had recovered from it provided the deeply sampled blood TCRbeta repertoires that made up the dataset. The repertoires were released in a freely available public database meant as a resource for research on the immune response to SARS-CoV-2. Samples came from the ongoing ImmuneRACE study (first 160 participants) plus 1,254 subjects from 6 global collaborators. A de-identified subject ID, COVID-19 status, age in years and sex were almost always included in the sample metadata. Where HLA class I and class II types were available, the types were taken from metadata supplied by the sample provider, not from assay-based typing. The paper as a whole reports these results and caveats: The quantity of clinical and demographic metadata differed by source and by participant and was supplied without curation.

Notes on this clone: Its cognate antigen has yet to be identified. There are no base qualities to consult, and no much larger clone falls within one base.

The immunoSEQ Assay, a bias-controlled multiplex PCR, was used to amplify TCRbeta CDR3 regions from genomic DNA. Under the source paper's analysis protocol: The number of nucleated cells in each sample was estimated from the amplification of reference gene primers within the assay. To quantify the absolute abundance of each unique TCRbeta CDR3 rearrangement, sequence reads were collapsed and filtered. Productive Simpson clonality was computed per sample as the square root of Simpson's diversity index over productive rearrangements. TCRdb obtained this table from immuneACCESS and retained in-frame rearrangements with V and J assigned. These tables miss some clones; where compared with another copy, unresolved V genes account for less than half of the shortfall, and the remainder is unexplained. V, J and clone size reflect that table, while D and trimming were determined from the DNA. For this sample there are approximately 300,000 clones; around nine tenths appear just once. About 11% of the sample lies in the top ten.

One collaborating source in Seattle enrolled patients while the patients were actively infected and followed the patients over time throughout the course of disease. The collaborating institutions used their own protocols to collect whole blood in K2EDTA tubes. Collaborator samples were shipped for TCRbeta analysis as frozen whole blood, isolated PBMCs, or DNA extracted from either sample type. Including the terminal cysteine and phenylalanine, the CDR3 comprises 16 residues. Only CDR3 DNA remains: 48 bases, in frame from the first base. The junction carries 17 bases between V and J, which are trimmed by 3 bases and 2 bases respectively. Sequences LGHNA (CDR1) and YSLEER (CDR2) are obtained from the germline V gene.

The chain uses TRBV4-3 and TRBJ2-7, and TRBD2 may be the D gene, going by 5 matching bases. The source is a woman aged 25 to 39 with COVID-19, enrolled during active disease. The specimen was peripheral blood. The CDR3 protein sequence reads: CASSQEVLGKAYEQYF. The DNA reads TGCGCCAGCAGCCAGGAGGTACTAGGGAAGGCCTACGAGCAGTACTTC.